The T cell receptor beta chain under discussion was sequenced for a study of OX40 agonist ivuxolimab in advanced cancers. Study context: Eligibility admitted prior anti-PD-1, anti-PD-L1 or anti-CTLA-4 therapy; around 42% had some.

Only in-frame clones appear in the TCRdb table, and some are missing; sequencing was by immunoSEQ multiplex PCR. The profile shows tens of thousands of clones, around four fifths of them singletons. Comment on this clone: Its antigen remains unidentified.

Study outcomes and limitations: Antigen specificity was not determined for the expanded peripheral T cells.

The V end lost 3 bases, the J end lost 11 bases, and 13 bases lay between the germline ends. The CDR3 length is 12 residues. From germline, CDR1 is MDHEN and CDR2 SYDVKM. The sequence was obtained from an adult with an advanced solid tumor such as melanoma, head and neck, liver or kidney cancer. The sample consisted of CD4+ or CD8+ T cells sorted from blood, taken in a trial of the OX40 agonist ivuxolimab. V and J are TRBV28 and TRBJ1-1; no definite D call. CDR3 amino acids: CASSFGENGAFF. DNA of the CDR3: TGTGCCAGCAGTTTCGGGGAGAACGGGGCTTTCTTT.